Below, one TCR beta chain is given with its context. The data were taken from a study of blood T cell repertoires in COVID-19. Study as a whole: The analysed material was cDNA or gDNA that came from T cells, B-cell-depleted T cells, or PBMCs.

CDR1 and CDR2 from the germline V gene are MNHEY and SVGAGI. The length of the CDR3 is 15 residues. V trimming: 8 bases; J trimming: 5 bases; junction bases outside the gene matches: 10. The data were produced by immunoSEQ multiplex PCR, yet TCRdb's version contains in-frame clones alone and is incomplete. The sample lists roughly 280,000 clones, approximately 87% occurring once. The sequence was obtained from a man aged 55 to 70 who had recovered from COVID-19. Sequenced sample: peripheral blood. The chain is built from TRBV6-5 and TRBJ1-5, with 9 bases identical to TRBD1. The CDR3 DNA reads TGTGCCAGCGGAGGGGGACAGGGCGCATATCAGCCCCAGCATTTT. Protein sequence: CASGGGQGAYQPQHF.